Presented here are 8 T cell receptor beta chains from one specimen sequenced in a study of OX40 agonist ivuxolimab in advanced cancers. Clones were read by immunoSEQ multiplex PCR, and TCRdb kept only the in-frame ones, dropping some. The sample holds 100,000 or so clones, about nine tenths seen once. The sequences come from CD4+ or CD8+ T cells sorted from blood, collected in a trial of the OX40 agonist ivuxolimab. Receptors originate from an adult with an advanced solid tumor such as melanoma, head and neck, liver or kidney cancer.

This sequence joins TRBV19 and TRBJ1-2, with TRBD1 identical over 7 bases. The trim removed 6 bases at V and 7 bases at J, leaving 8 bases unmatched. CDR3 size: 13 residues. Germline lookup yields CDR1 LNHDA and CDR2 SQIVND (reference sequence). CDR3 nucleotides: TGTGCCAGTAGCCGTACAGGGGAAGGTGGCTACACCTTC. Amino acid sequence: CASSRTGEGGYTF. The full variable domain, with the rest looked up from reference TRBV19 and TRBJ1-2, is DGGITQSPKYLFRKEGQNVTLSCEQNLNHDAMYWYRQDPGQGLRLIYYSQIVNDFQKGDIAEGYSVSREKKESFPLTVTSAQKNPTAFYLCASSRTGEGGYTFGSGTRLTVV.

The chain recombines TRBV7-9 with TRBJ2-1; 7 bases are a match to TRBD2. CDR1 and CDR2 (germline): SEHNR, FQNEAQ (reference sequence). The junction had 17 bases not matched to a gene; V was cut back by 6 bases and J by 6 bases. The CDR3 loop spans 17 amino acids. Here the CDR3 reads CASSQAPGLGDFNEQFF. CDR3 coding DNA: TGTGCCAGCAGTCAAGCCCCCGGACTAGGGGATTTCAATGAGCAGTTCTTC.

In the case of this clone: Distinct nucleotide sequences in the sample also encode this CDR3. This chain joins TRBV19 and TRBJ2-7, with 9 nucleotides matching TRBD1. Germline assignment: CDR1 LNHDA and CDR2 SQIVND (reference sequence). The ends lost 5 bases at V and 2 bases at J; junction bases unmatched: 4. This CDR3 region has 14 residues. CDR3 in amino acids: CASSPRQGAYEQYF. The CDR3 bases are TGTGCCAGTAGTCCACGACAGGGGGCCTACGAGCAGTACTTC. Looking up the rest from reference TRBV19 and TRBJ2-7 gives the full variable domain: DGGITQSPKYLFRKEGQNVTLSCEQNLNHDAMYWYRQDPGQGLRLIYYSQIVNDFQKGDIAEGYSVSREKKESFPLTVTSAQKNPTAFYLCASSPRQGAYEQYFGPGTRLTVT.

The chain combines TRBV25-1 with TRBJ2-1; no clear D gene. Deletions cut 6 bases from V and 4 bases from J, with 4 bases between. Germline loops: CDR1 MGHDK, CDR2 SYGVNS. This CDR3 comprises 11 residues. The CDR3: CASRDYNEQFF. The CDR3 DNA reads TGTGCCAGCAGAGATTACAATGAGCAGTTCTTC.

The chain combines TRBV19 with TRBJ2-1, with TRBD2 matching over 9 bases. Germline-derived CDR1 and CDR2 are LNHDA and SQIVND (reference sequence). Germline trimming cut 4 bases from V and 7 bases from J; bases unmatched to any gene: 14. CDR3 length: 17 residues. CDR3 sequence (DNA): TGTGCCAGTAGTAAACTAGCATTGGCGGGAGGGCAAAATGAGCAGTTCTTC. Translated, it gives CASSKLALAGGQNEQFF.

The chain uses TRBV5-1 and TRBJ2-5; D gene ambiguous. Germline values: CDR1 SGHRS, CDR2 YFSETQ. This CDR3 has 11 residues. V was clipped by 4 bases and J by 5 bases, with 6 bases between them. CDR3 nucleotide sequence: TGCGCCAGCAGCCTCAGGGAGACCCAGTACTTC. Its protein is CASSLRETQYF. The variable domain in full, with the rest retrieved from reference TRBV5-1 and TRBJ2-5, is KAGVTQTPRYLIKTRGQQVTLSCSPISGHRSVSWYQQTPGQGLQFLFEYFSETQRNKGNFPGRFSGRQFSNSRSEMNVSTLELGDSALYLCASSLRETQYFGPGTRLLVL.

The CDR3 nucleotides read TGTGCCAGCAGACCCACTAGTGTGGGCACAGATACGCAGTATTTT. This gives the protein CASRPTSVGTDTQYF. The chain uses TRBV2 and TRBJ2-3; the D gene is possibly TRBD2 (5 bases). Trimming cost V 6 bases and J 1 base, with 14 bases left between them. CDR3 length: 15 amino acids. Germline CDR1 SNHLY, CDR2 FYNNEI.

The rearrangement uses TRBV28 and TRBJ1-2; no reliable D call. CDR3 length: 11 residues. Deletions cut 5 bases from V and 8 bases from J, with 9 bases between. The V gene's germline CDR1 is MDHEN and CDR2 SYDVKM. Written as DNA, the CDR3 is TGTGCCAGCAGTACACAAGCAGGCTACACCTTC. Its protein is CASSTQAGYTF.